A single sample gave rise to the 3 T cell receptor beta chains below, sequenced in a study of cytomegalovirus exposure and HLA in healthy donors. Only in-frame clones appear in the TCRdb table, and some are missing; sequencing was by immunoSEQ multiplex PCR. The repertoire includes fewer than 250,000 clones, 87% of them detected once, and approximately 2.5% sits in the top ten. Sequenced material: PBMCs. Receptors were obtained from a man younger than 35 in good health and CMV-seronegative.

The chain is built from TRBV30 and TRBJ1-3; D unresolved. V was shortened by 6 bases and J by 2 bases, with 8 bases between the two germline ends. CDR3 length: 12 residues. Germline V gives CDR1 GTSNPN, CDR2 SVGIG (reference sequence). DNA of the CDR3: TGTGCCTGTAACTCACCTGGAAACACCATATATTTT. Protein: CACNSPGNTIYF.

The V and J genes are TRBV29-1 and TRBJ2-6; 12 bases align to TRBD1. Germline CDR1 reads SQVTM; CDR2 reads ANQGSEA. The V and J ends lost 7 bases and 3 bases, in that order; junction bases with no gene match: 10. This CDR3 has 17 amino acids. The CDR3 sequence: CSAAAGTGGSGANVLTF. DNA for the CDR3: TGCAGCGCAGCCGCCGGGACAGGGGGCAGTGGGGCCAACGTCCTGACTTTC.

The chain recombines TRBV4-1 with TRBJ1-2, with D perhaps matching TRBD1 (5 bases). The CDR3 is made up of 17 amino acids. Looked up from germline, CDR1 is MGHRA and CDR2 is YSYEKL. Trimming pared 0 bases from V and 3 bases from J, leaving 17 bases between. CDR3 sequence reads: CASSQDPQGAHYYGYTF. CDR3 nucleotides: TGCGCCAGCAGCCAAGATCCCCAGGGCGCCCATTACTATGGCTACACCTTC.